The clone carrying this T cell receptor (beta chain) has a handful of counts. Its matching antigen is unknown. Generated by immunoSEQ multiplex PCR, the TCRdb table keeps only in-frame clones and is missing some. The table shows under 30,000 clones, with roughly four fifths occurring only once. The data were taken from a study of T cells in narcolepsy. The study's findings and limits: In some patient and control memory CD4+ samples, autoreactive clones were absent.

This CDR3 has 14 amino acids. Germline assignment: CDR1 LNHDA and CDR2 SQIVND (reference sequence). The V and J ends lost 4 bases and 2 bases, in that order; junction bases with no gene match: 2. The chain links TRBV19 to TRBJ1-2, with 9 bases that match TRBD1. The material sequenced was CD45RA- memory CD4+ T cells from PBMCs. The source is a human donor with narcolepsy. CDR3 coding DNA: TGTGCCAGTAGTACCGGGACAGGGAACTATGGCTACACCTTC. It encodes CASSTGTGNYGYTF.